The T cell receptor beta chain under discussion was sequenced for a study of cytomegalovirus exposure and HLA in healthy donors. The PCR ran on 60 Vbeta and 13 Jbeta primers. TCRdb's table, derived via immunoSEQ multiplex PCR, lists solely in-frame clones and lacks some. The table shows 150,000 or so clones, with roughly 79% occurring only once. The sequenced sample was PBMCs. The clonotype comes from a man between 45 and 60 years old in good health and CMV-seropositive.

The CDR3 reads CASSLGGSGSPLHF. The CDR3 DNA sequence: TGTGCCAGCAGCTTAGGGGGGTCGGGTTCACCCCTCCACTTT. V gene TRBV7-3 combines with J gene TRBJ1-6; maybe TRBD1 (5 bases). The length of the CDR3 is 14 residues. V gave up 2 bases and J gave up 9 bases, with 11 bases separating them. Germline CDR1 is SGHTA and CDR2 is FQGTGA.